Sequencing of this TCR beta chain was carried out in a study of blood T cell repertoires in COVID-19. Looking at the study overall: COVID-19 samples collected from the United States, Italy and Spain covered acute and convalescent phases. T cells, B-cell-depleted T cells, or PBMCs supplied cDNA or gDNA.

Germline V CDR1 and CDR2: KGHSH, LQKENI. V shed 3 bases, J shed 3 bases, and the junction held 6 bases outside the gene matches. The CDR3 spans 15 residues. Per the original methods: Amplification of reference gene primers was used by the study to estimate nucleated cell counts. Data came from immunoSEQ multiplex PCR; TCRdb stores just in-frame clones and leaves some out. The V and J calls and clone size come from that table; D and trimming were worked out from the DNA. This table has approximately 230,000 clones, roughly 89% appearing once. V gene TRBV18 combines with J gene TRBJ1-2; 8 bases are shared with TRBD1. The clonotype comes from a young man who had recovered from COVID-19. The material sequenced was peripheral blood. CDR3 loop: CASSPQSGQDYGYTF. Here the CDR3 DNA reads TGTGCCAGCTCACCCCAATCGGGACAGGACTATGGCTACACCTTC.